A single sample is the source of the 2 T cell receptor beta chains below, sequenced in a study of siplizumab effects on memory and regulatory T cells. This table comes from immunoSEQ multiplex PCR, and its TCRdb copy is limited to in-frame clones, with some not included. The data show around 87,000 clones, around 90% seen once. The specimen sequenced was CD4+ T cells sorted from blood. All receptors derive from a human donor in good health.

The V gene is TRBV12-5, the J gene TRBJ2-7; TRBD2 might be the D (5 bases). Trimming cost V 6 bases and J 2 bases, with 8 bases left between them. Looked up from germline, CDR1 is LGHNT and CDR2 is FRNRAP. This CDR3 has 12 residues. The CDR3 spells CASGGSPYEQYF. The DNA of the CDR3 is TGTGCTAGTGGAGGGAGCCCCTACGAGCAGTACTTC.

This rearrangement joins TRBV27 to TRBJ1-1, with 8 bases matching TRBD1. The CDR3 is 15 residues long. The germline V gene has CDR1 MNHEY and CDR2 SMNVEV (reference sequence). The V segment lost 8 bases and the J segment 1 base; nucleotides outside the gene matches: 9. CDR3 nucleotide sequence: TGTGCCAGCTTAGGCCTCGACAGGGGGAACACTGAAGCTTTCTTT. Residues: CASLGLDRGNTEAFF.